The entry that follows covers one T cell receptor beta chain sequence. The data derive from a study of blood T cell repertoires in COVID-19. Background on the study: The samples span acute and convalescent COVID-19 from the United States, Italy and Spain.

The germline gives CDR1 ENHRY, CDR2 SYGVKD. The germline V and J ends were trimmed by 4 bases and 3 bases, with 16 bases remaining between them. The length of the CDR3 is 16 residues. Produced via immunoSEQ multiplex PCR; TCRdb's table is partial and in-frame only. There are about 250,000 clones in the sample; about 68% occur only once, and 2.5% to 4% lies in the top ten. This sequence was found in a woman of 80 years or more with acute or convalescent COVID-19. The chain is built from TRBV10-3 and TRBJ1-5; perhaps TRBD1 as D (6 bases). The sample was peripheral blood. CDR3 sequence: CAISGDKDYSNQPQHF. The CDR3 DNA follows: TGTGCCATCAGTGGGGACAAAGATTATTCCAATCAGCCCCAGCATTTT.